The table lists the clone carrying this T cell receptor (beta chain) with many counts. Its antigen is unknown. This entry is derived from a study of T cells after posttransplantation cyclophosphamide. Study observations and caveats: TRB overlap between skin or GI tissue T cells and blood was limited. Recipient CMV seropositivity and CMV reactivation strongly tracked TRB clonality.

Treatment was busulfan-fludarabine conditioning, a marrow graft, and cyclophosphamide on days +3 and +4. Some clones are missing from TCRdb's copy, which holds only in-frame ones; the method was immunoSEQ multiplex PCR. The sample holds some 23,000 clones, and no clone turns up only once. The CDR3 has 14 residues. V gave up 2 bases and J gave up 7 bases, with 10 bases separating them. CDR1 is SGHNT, CDR2 YYREEE, per germline (reference sequence). This specimen was PBMCs, taken after allogeneic stem cell transplant with posttransplant cyclophosphamide. The receptor comes from a male patient in his late teens or twenties who received an allogeneic stem cell transplant from a related donor, was CMV-positive, and had no GVHD. Some T cells may have come from the graft donor. V is TRBV5-4 and J is TRBJ1-6; no firm D call. This CDR3 is CASSFWVGNSPLHF. The CDR3 nucleotides read TGTGCCAGCAGCTTCTGGGTGGGCAATTCACCCCTCCACTTT.